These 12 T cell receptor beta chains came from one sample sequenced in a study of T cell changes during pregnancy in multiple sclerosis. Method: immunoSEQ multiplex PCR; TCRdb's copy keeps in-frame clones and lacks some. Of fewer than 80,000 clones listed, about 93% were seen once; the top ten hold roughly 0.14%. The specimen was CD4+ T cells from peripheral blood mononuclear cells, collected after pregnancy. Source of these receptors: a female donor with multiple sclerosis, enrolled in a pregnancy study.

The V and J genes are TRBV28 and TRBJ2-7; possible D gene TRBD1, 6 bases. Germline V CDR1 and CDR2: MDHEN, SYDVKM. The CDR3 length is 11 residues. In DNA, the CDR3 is TGTGTGGCCAGGGGCCCCTACGAGCAGTACTTC. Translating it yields CVARGPYEQYF.

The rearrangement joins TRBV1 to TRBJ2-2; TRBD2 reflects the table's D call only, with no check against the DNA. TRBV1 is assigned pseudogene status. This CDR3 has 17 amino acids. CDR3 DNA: TGCACCAGCAGCCAAAAAGTTAGCGGGAGTTATACCGGGGAGCTGTTTTTT. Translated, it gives CTSSQKVSGSYTGELFF.

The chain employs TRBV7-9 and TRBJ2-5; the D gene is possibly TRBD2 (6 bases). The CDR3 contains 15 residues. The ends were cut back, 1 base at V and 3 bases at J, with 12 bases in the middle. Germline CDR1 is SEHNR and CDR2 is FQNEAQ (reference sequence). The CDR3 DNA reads TGTGCCAGCAGCTTAGACGGGAGTAGGGAAGAGACCCAGTACTTC. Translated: CASSLDGSREETQYF.

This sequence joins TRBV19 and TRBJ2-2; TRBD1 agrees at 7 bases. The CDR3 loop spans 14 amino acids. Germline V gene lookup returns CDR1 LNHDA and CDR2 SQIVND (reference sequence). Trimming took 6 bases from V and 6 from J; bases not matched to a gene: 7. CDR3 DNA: TGTGCCAGTAGGATAAATACAGGGGCCGGGGAGCTGTTTTTT. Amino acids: CASRINTGAGELFF.

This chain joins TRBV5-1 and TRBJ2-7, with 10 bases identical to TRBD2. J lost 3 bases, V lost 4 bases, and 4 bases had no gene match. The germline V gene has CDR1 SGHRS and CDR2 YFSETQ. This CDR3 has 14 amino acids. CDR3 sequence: CASSQRTSGYEQYF. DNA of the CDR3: TGCGCCAGCAGCCAACGGACTAGCGGCTACGAGCAGTACTTC.

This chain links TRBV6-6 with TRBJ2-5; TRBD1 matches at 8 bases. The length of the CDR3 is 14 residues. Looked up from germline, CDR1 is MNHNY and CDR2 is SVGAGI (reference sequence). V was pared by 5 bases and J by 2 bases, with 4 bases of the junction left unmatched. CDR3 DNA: TGTGCCAGCAGTCAAGACAGGGGACAAGAGACCCAGTACTTC. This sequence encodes CASSQDRGQETQYF.

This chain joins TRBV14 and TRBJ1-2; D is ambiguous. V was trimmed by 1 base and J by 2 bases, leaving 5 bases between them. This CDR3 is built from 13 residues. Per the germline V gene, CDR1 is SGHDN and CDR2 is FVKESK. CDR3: CASSQVRNYGYTF. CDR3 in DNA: TGTGCCAGCAGCCAAGTTCGGAACTATGGCTACACCTTC.

CDR3 residues: CASSLALFSGYTF. DNA of the CDR3: TGTGCCAGCAGCTTAGCCTTGTTCAGTGGCTACACCTTC. This chain links TRBV7-2 with TRBJ1-2; D is uncertain. The CDR3 covers 13 residues. The germline CDR1 and CDR2 sequences are SGHTA and FQGNSA. V lost 0 bases to trimming and J lost 7 bases, with 9 bases between them.

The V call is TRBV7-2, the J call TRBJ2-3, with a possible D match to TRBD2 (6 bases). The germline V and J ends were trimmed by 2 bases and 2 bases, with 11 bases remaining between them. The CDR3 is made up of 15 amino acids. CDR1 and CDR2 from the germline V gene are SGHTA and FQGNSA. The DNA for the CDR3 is TGTGCCAGCAGCTTAACGCGGGGAAACACAGATACGCAGTATTTT. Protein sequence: CASSLTRGNTDTQYF.

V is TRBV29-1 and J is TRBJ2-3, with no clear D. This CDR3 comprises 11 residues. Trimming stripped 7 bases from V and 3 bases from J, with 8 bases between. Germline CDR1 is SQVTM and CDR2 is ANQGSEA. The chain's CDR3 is CSARLTDTQYF. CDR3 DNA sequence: TGCAGCGCCCGACTGACAGATACGCAGTATTTT.

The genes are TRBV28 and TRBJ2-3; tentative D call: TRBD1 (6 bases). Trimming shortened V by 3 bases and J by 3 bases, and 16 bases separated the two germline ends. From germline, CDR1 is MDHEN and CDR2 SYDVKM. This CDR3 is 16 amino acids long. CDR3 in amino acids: CASSLGAFGRTDTQYF. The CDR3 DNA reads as TGTGCCAGCAGTTTGGGGGCATTTGGACGGACAGATACGCAGTATTTT.

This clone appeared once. DNA of the CDR3: TGTGCCAGCAGGCCATACAGGGTAGGGCGGGAGACCCAGTACTTC. Encoded protein: CASRPYRVGRETQYF. The rearrangement joins TRBV6-1 to TRBJ2-5; D perhaps matches TRBD1 (6 bases). Trimming took 6 bases from V and 5 from J, leaving 19 bases between them. The germline CDR1 and CDR2 sequences are MNHNS and SASEGT. The CDR3 covers 15 residues.